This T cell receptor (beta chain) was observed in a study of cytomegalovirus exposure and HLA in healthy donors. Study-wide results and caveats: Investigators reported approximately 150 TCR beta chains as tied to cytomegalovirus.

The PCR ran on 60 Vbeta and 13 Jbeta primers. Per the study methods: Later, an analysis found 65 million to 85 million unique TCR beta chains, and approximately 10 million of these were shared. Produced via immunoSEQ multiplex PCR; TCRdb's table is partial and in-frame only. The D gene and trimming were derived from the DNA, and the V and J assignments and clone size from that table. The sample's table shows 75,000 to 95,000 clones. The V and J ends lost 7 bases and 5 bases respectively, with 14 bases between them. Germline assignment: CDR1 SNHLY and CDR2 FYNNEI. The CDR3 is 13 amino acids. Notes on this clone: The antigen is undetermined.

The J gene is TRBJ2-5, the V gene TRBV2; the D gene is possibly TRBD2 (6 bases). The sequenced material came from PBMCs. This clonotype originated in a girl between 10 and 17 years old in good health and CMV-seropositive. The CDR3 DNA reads TGTGCCAGCAACCGGAGGGGCGCGGAGACCCAGTACTTC. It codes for CASNRRGAETQYF.